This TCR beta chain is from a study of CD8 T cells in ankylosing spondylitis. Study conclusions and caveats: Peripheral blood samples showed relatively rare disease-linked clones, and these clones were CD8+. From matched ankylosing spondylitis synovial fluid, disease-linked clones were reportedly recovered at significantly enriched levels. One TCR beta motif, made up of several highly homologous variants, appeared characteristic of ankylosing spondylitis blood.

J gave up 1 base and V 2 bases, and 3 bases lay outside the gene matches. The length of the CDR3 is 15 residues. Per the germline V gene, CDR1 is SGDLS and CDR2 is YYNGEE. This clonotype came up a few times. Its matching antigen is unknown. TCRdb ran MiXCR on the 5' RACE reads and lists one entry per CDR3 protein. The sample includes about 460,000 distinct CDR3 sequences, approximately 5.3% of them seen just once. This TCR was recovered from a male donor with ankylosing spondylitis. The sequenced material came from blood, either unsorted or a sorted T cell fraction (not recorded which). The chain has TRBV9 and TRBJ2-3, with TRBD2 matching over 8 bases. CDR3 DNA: TGTGCCAGCAGCGTTGGGACTAGGGGCACAGATACGCAGTATTTT. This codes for CASSVGTRGTDTQYF.